This T cell receptor beta chain was retrieved from a study of T cell responses to AZD1222 COVID-19 vaccine. This clone has just a few counts. Its antigen is not identified. Other DNA variants within this sample encode the same CDR3. Data came from immunoSEQ multiplex PCR; TCRdb stores just in-frame clones and leaves some out. The sample yields 140,000 or so clones, 90% to 95% seen once. Regarding the study as a whole: The reported proportion of spike-specific TCRs targeting unmutated variant regions was nearly half. Only six AZD1222 recipients tested seropositive at baseline. Clonal diversity was possibly underestimated, and the donors were mostly white British, with more females.

This TCR derives from an adult who had recovered from COVID-19. The source material was peripheral blood, sampled after recovery from COVID-19.

CDR3 residues: CASSLRLENTGELFF. The CDR3 DNA reads as TGTGCCAGCAGCTTGAGGCTGGAGAACACCGGGGAGCTGTTTTTT. V usage is TRBV7-8 and J usage is TRBJ2-2; D is ambiguous. V lost 3 bases and J 1 base, leaving 9 bases between the germline ends. Germline CDR1 is SGHVS and CDR2 is FQNEAQ. The CDR3 runs to 15 residues.